This T cell receptor beta chain was observed in a study of blood T cell repertoires in COVID-19. Profiling relied on immunoSEQ multiplex PCR, and the TCRdb table lists in-frame clones only, not all of them. The sample has some 75,000 clones; approximately 86% are singletons. The V gene's germline CDR1 is SNHLY and CDR2 FYNNEI. V was clipped by 4 bases and J by 2 bases; unmatched bases: 4. This CDR3 has 14 residues. This TCR came from a man older than 75 with COVID-19, enrolled during active disease. The sample taken for sequencing was peripheral blood. This chain connects TRBV2 to TRBJ2-7; 8 bases map to TRBD1. The CDR3 protein is CASSVGTGAYEQYF. CDR3 nucleotide sequence: TGTGCCAGCAGTGTTGGGACAGGTGCCTACGAGCAGTACTTC.